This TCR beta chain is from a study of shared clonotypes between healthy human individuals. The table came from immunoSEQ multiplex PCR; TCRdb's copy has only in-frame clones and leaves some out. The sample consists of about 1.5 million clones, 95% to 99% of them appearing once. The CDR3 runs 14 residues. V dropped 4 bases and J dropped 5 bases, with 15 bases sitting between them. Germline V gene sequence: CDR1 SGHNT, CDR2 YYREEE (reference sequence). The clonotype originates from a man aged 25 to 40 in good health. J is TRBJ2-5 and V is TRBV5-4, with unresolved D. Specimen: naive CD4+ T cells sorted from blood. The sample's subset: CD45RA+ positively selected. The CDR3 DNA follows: TGTGCCAGCAGCCCGGATTGGCTCCGGGAGACCCAGTACTTC. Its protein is CASSPDWLRETQYF.